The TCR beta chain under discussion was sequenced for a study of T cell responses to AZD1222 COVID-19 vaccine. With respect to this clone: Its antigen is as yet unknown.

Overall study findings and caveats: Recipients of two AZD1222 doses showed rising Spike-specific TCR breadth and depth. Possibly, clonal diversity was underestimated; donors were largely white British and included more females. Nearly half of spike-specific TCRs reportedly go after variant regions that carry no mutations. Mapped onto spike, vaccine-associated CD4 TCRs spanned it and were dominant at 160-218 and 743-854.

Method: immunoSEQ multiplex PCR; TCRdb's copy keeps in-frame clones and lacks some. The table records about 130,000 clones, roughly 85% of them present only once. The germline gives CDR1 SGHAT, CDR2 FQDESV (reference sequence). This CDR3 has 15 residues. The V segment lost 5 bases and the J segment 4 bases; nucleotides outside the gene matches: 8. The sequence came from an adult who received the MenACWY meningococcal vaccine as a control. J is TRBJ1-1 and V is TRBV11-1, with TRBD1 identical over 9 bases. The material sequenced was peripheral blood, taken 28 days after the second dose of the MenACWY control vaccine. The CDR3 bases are TGTGCCAGCAGCATGGCCGGGACAGGGATCACTGAAGCTTTCTTT. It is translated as CASSMAGTGITEAFF.